What follows is one T cell receptor (beta chain) and its context. Its antigen is unknown. No base quality information exists; no much larger clone differs at one position. The entire isolated RNA was reverse transcribed using the High Capacity cDNA Reverse Transcription Kit, and thus expressed TCRB transcripts were sequenced. Deep immunoSEQ sequencing was applied to naive, central memory and regulatory T cell samples, giving an average of about 3.8 million total reads per sample. After sorted cells were lysed in RLT buffer, RNA was extracted with DNase-treated RNeasy Micro or Mini kits, with the choice depending on cell number. To prevent cross-contamination, each cell subset was processed individually, whereas patient and healthy donor samples were processed jointly. Using the immunoSEQ multiplex PCR, TCRB sequences were amplified from cDNA into 87-bp fragments spanning the CDR3 region. Amplicons were sequenced on the Illumina HiSeq platform. The authors processed their data as follows. PCR bias was corrected computationally using synthetic template baselines, and reads within Hamming distance 2 were collapsed, with unmergeable singletons discarded. By aligning reads against IMGT, V, D and J genes, CDR3 length, and insertions or deletions at six rearrangement sites were assigned. Within each subset, clonotype counts were normalized to the number of sorted cells before true diversity and Gini coefficients were calculated with the tcR R package. The overlap coefficient, calculated on TCRB nucleotide sequences, was used to measure repertoire sharing. Out-of-frame TCRB sequences from naive cells were analyzed as a proxy for the pre-selection repertoire. TCRdb took over this immuneACCESS table, retaining in-frame rearrangements with V and J assigned. Such tables are incomplete; in checked studies, under half of the missing clones stem from an unresolved V gene, and the remainder is unexplained. Clonal size and the V and J genes are those of that table, whereas D and trimming came from the DNA. Here the sample has about 360,000 clones; around 13% occur a single time. Jointly, the top ten make up 0.017% of the sample.

The data originate from a study of beta chain features in type 1 diabetes (dated by TCRdb to 2017 to 2018). Background on the whole study: Patients and healthy donors did not differ in mean age, gender distribution, total cell number or subset yield. Across all samples, approximately 98,000,000 sorted cells were examined, and cell number per subset correlated strongly with RNA yield. The study compared TCRB repertoires of sorted circulating CD4+ T cell subsets between recently diagnosed type 1 diabetes patients and matched healthy donors. Whereas all 30 or so donors provided naive and central memory subsets, regulatory and stem cell-like memory subsets were isolated from just 8 patients and roughly eight healthy donors. Results the study describes overall, beyond this receptor: Only small numbers of individuals were included in the HLA sub-analyses, which left unresolved whether HLA type had any influence on TCRB rearrangement. Naive, central memory and regulatory TCRB repertoires appeared more similar among patients than among healthy donors. In all four CD4+ subsets, TCRB CDR3 length was moderately but significantly shorter in type 1 diabetes patients. PCR may preferentially amplify shorter templates, but because patient and control samples were amplified and corrected together, any resulting skew would affect both groups equally. At VDJ recombination sites, patients with type 1 diabetes made fewer insertions and deleted more nucleotides, a pattern implying thymic rearrangement abnormalities. Because cDNA was sequenced instead of genomic DNA, highly expressing activated cells could be over-represented, though the groups showed no difference in activation or CD3 levels.

CDR1 and CDR2, looked up from the germline V gene, are SGHVS and FQNEAQ. Relative to germline, V is 4 bases shorter and J is 5 bases shorter, with 15 bases between their ends. Inclusive of the bounding cysteine and phenylalanine, the CDR3 is 15 residues long. Kept here is only the CDR3 DNA, which spans 45 bases and is read in frame from base 1. A single peripheral blood draw of approximately 110 mL on average was collected from each donor into heparinised tubes. A BD FACSAria II and a panel including CD45RO, CCR7, CD25, CD127, CD95 and CD27 were used to sort naive, central memory, regulatory and stem cell-like memory CD4+ T cells. All sorted populations exceeded 95% purity. PBMCs were separated immediately by Lymphoprep density gradient centrifugation and were stained directly, without being cultured. So that batch effects would be minimized, each experiment stained and sorted samples in pairs, pairing one healthy donor with one patient.

This chain is built from TRBV7-8 and TRBJ2-1; a tentative D call is TRBD1 (7 bases match). This TCR was recovered from a man younger than 35 in good health. Sequenced material: naive CD4+ T cells from blood. The cell subset or site tag for this specimen amounts to: true naive CD4+ T cells. The CDR3 sequence is CASSSTRGPHNEQFF. The DNA sequence is as follows: TGTGCCAGCAGCTCGACTAGGGGGCCCCACAATGAGCAGTTCTTC.